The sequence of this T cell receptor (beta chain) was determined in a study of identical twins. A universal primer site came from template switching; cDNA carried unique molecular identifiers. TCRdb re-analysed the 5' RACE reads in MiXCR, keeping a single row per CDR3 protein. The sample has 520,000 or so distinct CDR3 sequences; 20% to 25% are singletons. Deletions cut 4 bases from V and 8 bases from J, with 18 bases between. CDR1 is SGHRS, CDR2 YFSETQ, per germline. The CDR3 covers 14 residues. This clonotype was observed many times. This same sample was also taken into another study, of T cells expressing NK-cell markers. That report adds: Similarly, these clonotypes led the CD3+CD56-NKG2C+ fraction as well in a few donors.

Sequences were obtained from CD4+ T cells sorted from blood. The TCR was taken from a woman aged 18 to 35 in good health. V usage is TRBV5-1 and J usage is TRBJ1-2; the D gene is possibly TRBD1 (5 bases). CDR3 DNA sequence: TGCGCCAGCAGCCTGGACGAAGGGGATCGGGGCTACACCTTC. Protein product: CASSLDEGDRGYTF. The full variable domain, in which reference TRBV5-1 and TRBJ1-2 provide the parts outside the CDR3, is KAGVTQTPRYLIKTRGQQVTLSCSPISGHRSVSWYQQTPGQGLQFLFEYFSETQRNKGNFPGRFSGRQFSNSRSEMNVSTLELGDSALYLCASSLDEGDRGYTFGSGTRLTVV.